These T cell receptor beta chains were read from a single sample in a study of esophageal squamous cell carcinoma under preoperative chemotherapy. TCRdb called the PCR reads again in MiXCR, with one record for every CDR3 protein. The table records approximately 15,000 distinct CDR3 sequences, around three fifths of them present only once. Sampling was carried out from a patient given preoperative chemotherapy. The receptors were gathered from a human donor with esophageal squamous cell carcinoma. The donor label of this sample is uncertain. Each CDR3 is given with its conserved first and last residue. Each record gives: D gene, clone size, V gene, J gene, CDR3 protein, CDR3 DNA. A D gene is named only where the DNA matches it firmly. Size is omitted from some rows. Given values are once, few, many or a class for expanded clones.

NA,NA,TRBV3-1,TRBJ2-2,CASSQDRATGELFF,TGTGCCAGCAGCCAAGATCGGGCCACCGGGGAGCTGTTTTTT
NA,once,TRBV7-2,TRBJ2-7,CASKGGIATDTQYF,TGTGCCAGCAAGGGGGGGATCGCCACAGATACGCAGTACTTC
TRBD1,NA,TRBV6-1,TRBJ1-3,CASQDREEVTIYF,TGTGCCAGCCAGGACAGGGAGGAGGTCACCATATATTTT
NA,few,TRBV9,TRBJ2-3,CASSPTTDTQYF,TGTGCCAGCAGCCCTACCACAGATACGCAGTATTTT
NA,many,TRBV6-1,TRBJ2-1,CASVRGGNEQFF,TGTGCCAGCGTCCGGGGTGGCAATGAGCAGTTCTTC
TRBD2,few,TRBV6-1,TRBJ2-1,CASSGLAGAYNEQFF,TGTGCCAGCAGTGGACTAGCGGGAGCCTACAATGAGCAGTTCTTC
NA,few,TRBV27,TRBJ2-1,CASSFDRDSSQFF,TGTGCCAGCAGTTTCGACCGAGACAGTTCCCAGTTCTTC
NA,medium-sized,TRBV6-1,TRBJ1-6,CASGKGTTSSPLHF,TGTGCCAGCGGAAAAGGGACAACTTCGTCACCCCTCCACTTT
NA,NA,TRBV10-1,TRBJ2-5,CASRDPPDGGTQYF,TGCGCCAGCAGAGACCCACCGGATGGGGGGACCCAGTACTTC
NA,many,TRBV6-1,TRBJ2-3,CASQGTTDTQYF,TGTGCCAGCCAGGGGACCACAGATACGCAGTATTTT
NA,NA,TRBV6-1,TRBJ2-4,CGGGEGGRGEGIQYF,TGTGGCGGGGGTGAAGGGGGCCGGGGGGAAGGCATTCAGTACTTC
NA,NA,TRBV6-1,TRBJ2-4,CASRGGRFTDTQYF,TGTGCCAGCAGGGGGGGGCGGTTCACAGACACGCAGTATTTC
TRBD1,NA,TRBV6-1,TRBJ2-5,CASSEYGGQGLETQYF,TGTGCCAGCAGTGAATATGGCGGACAGGGTTTGGAGACCCAGTACTTC